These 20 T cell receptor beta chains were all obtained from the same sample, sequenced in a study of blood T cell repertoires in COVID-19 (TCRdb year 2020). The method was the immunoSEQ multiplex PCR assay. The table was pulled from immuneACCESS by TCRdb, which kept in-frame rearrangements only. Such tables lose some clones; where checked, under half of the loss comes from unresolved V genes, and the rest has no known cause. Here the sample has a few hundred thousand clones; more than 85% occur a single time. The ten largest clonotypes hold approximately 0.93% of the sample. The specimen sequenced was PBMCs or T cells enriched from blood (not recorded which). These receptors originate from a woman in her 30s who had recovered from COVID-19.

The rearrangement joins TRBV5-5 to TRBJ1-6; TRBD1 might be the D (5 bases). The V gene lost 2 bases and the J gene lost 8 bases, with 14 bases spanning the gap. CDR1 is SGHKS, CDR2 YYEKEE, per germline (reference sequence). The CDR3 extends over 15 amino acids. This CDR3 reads CASSFRGTHDSPLHF. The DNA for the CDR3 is TGTGCCAGCAGCTTTCGGGGGACGCACGATTCACCCCTCCACTTT.

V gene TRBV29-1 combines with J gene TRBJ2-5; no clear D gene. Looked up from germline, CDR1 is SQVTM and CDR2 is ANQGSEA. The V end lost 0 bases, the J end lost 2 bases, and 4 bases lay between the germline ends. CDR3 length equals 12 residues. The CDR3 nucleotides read TGCAGCGTTGAAGACAGTCAAGAGACCCAGTACTTC. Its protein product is CSVEDSQETQYF.

This CDR3 reads CASSLDRGAADGYTF. In DNA form, the CDR3 reads TGTGCCAGCAGCCTAGACCGGGGTGCGGCTGATGGCTACACCTTC. The chain couples TRBV28 to TRBJ1-2; D unclear. Germline CDR1 reads MDHEN; CDR2 reads SYDVKM. V gave up 6 bases and J gave up 6 bases, with 20 bases separating them. CDR3 size: 15 residues.

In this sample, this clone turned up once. The CDR3 DNA reads as TGTGCCAGTAGTAGGTGGAACAGTATGGATGAGCAGTTCTTC. Encoded protein: CASSRWNSMDEQFF. The V call is TRBV19, the J call TRBJ2-1, with D hard to call. V was trimmed by 4 bases and J by 8 bases, leaving 15 bases between them. The CDR3 covers 14 residues. Germline CDR1 reads LNHDA; CDR2 reads SQIVND (reference sequence).

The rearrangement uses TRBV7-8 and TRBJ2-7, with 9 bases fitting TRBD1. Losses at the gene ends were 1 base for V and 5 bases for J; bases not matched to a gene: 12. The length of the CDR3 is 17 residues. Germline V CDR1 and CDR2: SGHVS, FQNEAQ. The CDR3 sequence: CASSLGARDRVYHEQYF. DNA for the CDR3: TGTGCCAGCAGCTTAGGGGCCCGGGACAGGGTCTACCACGAGCAGTACTTC.

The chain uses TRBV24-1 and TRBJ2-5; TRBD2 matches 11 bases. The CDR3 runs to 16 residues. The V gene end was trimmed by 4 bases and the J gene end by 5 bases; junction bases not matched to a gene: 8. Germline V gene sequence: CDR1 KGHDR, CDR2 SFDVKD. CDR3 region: CATSDPSGGFGETQYF. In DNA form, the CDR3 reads TGTGCCACCAGTGACCCTAGCGGGGGGTTCGGGGAGACCCAGTACTTC.

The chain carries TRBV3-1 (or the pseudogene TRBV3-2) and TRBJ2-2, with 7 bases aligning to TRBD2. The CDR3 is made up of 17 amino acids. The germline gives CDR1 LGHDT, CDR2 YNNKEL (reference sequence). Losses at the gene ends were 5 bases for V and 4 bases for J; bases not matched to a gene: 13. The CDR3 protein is CASSERVWTSGTGELFF. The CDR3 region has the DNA TGTGCCAGCAGCGAACGTGTCTGGACTAGTGGCACCGGGGAGCTGTTTTTT.

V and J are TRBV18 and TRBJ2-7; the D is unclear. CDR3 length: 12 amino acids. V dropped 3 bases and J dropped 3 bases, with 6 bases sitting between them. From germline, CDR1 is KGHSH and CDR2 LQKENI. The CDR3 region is CASSPNSYEQYF. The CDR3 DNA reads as TGTGCCAGCTCACCTAACAGCTACGAGCAGTACTTC.

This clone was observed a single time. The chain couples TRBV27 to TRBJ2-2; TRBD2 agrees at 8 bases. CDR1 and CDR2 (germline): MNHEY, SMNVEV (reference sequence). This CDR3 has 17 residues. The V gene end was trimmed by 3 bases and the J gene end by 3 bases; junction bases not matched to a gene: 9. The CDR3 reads CASSFFGAGGHTGELFF. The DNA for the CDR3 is TGTGCCAGCAGTTTTTTCGGGGCGGGGGGCCACACCGGGGAGCTGTTTTTT.

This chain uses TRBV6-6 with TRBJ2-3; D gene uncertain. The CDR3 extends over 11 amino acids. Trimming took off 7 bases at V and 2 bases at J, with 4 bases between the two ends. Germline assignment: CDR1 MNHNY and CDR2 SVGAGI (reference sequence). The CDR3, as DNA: TGTGCCAGCACCTCCACAGATACGCAGTATTTT. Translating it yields CASTSTDTQYF.

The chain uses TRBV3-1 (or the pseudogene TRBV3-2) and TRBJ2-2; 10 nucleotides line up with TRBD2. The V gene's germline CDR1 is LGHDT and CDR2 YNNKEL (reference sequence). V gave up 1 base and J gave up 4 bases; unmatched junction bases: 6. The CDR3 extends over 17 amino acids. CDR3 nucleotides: TGTGCCAGCAGCCAAGGTCCTAGCGGGGGAGGCACCGGGGAGCTGTTTTTT. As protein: CASSQGPSGGGTGELFF.

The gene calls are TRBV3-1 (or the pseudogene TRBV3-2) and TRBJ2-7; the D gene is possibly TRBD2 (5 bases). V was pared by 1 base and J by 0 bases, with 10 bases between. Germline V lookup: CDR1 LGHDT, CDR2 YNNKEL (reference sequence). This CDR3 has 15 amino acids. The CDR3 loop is CASSQGDSASYEQYF. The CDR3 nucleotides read TGTGCCAGCAGCCAAGGTGATAGCGCCTCCTACGAGCAGTACTTC.

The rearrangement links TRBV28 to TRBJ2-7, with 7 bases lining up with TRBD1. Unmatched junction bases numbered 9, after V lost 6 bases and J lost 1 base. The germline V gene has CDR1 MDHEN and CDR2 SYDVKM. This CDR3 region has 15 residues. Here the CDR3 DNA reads TGTGCCAGCAGCCACAGACAGGGATCGTCCTACGAGCAGTACTTC. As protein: CASSHRQGSSYEQYF.

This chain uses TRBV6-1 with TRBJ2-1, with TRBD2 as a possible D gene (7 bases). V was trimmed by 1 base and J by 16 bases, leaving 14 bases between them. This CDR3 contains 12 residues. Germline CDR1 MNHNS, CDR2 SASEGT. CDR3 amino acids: CASSEEGGAQFF. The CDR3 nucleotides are TGTGCCAGCAGTGAAGAGGGGGGGGCCCAATTCTTC.

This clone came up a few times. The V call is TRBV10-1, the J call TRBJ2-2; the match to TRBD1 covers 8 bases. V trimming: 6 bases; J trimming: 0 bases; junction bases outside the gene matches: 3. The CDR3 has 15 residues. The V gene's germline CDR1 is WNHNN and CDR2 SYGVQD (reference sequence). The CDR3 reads CASSQDRANTGELFF. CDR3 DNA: TGCGCCAGCAGCCAGGACAGGGCGAACACCGGGGAGCTGTTTTTT.

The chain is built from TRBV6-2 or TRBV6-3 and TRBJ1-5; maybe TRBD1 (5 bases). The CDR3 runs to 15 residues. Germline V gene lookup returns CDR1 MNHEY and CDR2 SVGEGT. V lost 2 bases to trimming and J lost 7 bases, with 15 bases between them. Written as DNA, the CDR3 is TGTGCCAGCAGTTACCCTCCCGATAGGGGCCAGCCCCAGCATTTT. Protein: CASSYPPDRGQPQHF.

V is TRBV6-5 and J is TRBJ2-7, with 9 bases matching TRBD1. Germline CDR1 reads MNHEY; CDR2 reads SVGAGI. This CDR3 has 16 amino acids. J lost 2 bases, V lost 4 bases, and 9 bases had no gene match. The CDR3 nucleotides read TGTGCCAGCAGTTGGGGGACCGGGACAGGGCCCTACGAGCAGTACTTC. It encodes CASSWGTGTGPYEQYF.

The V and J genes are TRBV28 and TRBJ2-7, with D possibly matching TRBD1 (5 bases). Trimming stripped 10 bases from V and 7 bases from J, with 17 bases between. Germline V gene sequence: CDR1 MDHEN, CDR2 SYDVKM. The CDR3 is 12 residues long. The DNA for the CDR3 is TGTGCCACCCGTGGGGCCCCGCGAGAGCAGTACTTC. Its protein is CATRGAPREQYF.

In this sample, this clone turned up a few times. The CDR3 DNA is TGTGCCAGTAGACCAGGGAACTATGGCTACACCTTC. Its protein product is CASRPGNYGYTF. The chain combines TRBV19 with TRBJ1-2; a possible D gene is TRBD1 (5 bases). The CDR3 is 12 amino acids. V was pared by 6 bases and J by 2 bases, with 7 bases between. Germline CDR1 LNHDA, CDR2 SQIVND (reference sequence).

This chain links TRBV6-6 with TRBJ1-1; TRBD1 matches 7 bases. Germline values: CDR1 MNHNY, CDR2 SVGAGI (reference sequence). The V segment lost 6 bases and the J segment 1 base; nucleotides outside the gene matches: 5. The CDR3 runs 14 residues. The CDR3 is CASSQGTANTEAFF. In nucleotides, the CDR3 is TGTGCCAGCAGCCAGGGGACAGCGAACACTGAAGCTTTCTTT.